The rows below give T cell receptor beta chains drawn from one sample of a study of blood T cells in healthy people across ages. TCRdb ran MiXCR on the 5' RACE reads and lists one entry per CDR3 protein. Seen here are around 2 million distinct CDR3 sequences, roughly two fifths observed once, and the top ten hold 23%. The sequencing input was blood. The origin of the receptors is a human donor in good health. Each CDR3 is given with its conserved first and last residue. D genes are given only for firm matches. Rows may omit the clone size; those that give it use once, few, many or a size class.

CDR3nt	CDR3aa	j_gene	v_gene	abundance	d_gene
TGCGCCAGCAGCCAAGACGCCGGGGACAGGGGGTCCTACGAGCGGTACTTC	CASSQDAGDRGSYERYF	TRBJ2-7	TRBV4-3	few	TRBD1
TGCAGCGCATCAGGGATTTACACTGAAGCTTTCTTT	CSASGIYTEAFF	TRBJ1-1	TRBV29-1	once	-
TGTGCCATATCTATTGGGGTCTCCTACAATGAGCAGTTCTTC	CAISIGVSYNEQFF	TRBJ2-1	TRBV12-3/TRBV12-4	-	-
TGTGCCAGCAGCTTAATGGGCCTGGGGGCTACAGAGACCCAGTACTTC	CASSLMGLGATETQYF	TRBJ2-5	TRBV7-6	few	-
TGTGCCAGCAGCCAAACGTCTTTCTCCTACGAGCAGTACTTC	CASSQTSFSYEQYF	TRBJ2-7	TRBV3-1	-	-
TGTGCTAGTGGTTTAGCAGGGGACACTGAAGCTTTCTTT	CASGLAGDTEAFF	TRBJ1-1	TRBV12-5	few	-
TGTGTCAGCAGCTTAGCGGGGGGGTATCAGCCCCAGCATTTT	CVSSLAGGYQPQHF	TRBJ1-5	TRBV7-2	-	-
TGTGCCATTAGATCCGCCTTCACAGATACGCAGTATTTT	CAIRSAFTDTQYF	TRBJ2-3	TRBV6-5	-	-
TGCGCCAGCAGCCGGGACAGCAATAACTATGGCTACACCTTC	CASSRDSNNYGYTF	TRBJ1-2	TRBV5-1	-	TRBD1
TGTGCCACCGCGGACAGGAGGGGGGGACCCCTCCACTTT	CATADRRGGPLHF	TRBJ1-6	TRBV24-1	few	TRBD1
TGCAGTGCTAGAGCTCGACAGGCGTGGTCCAATGAGCAGTTCTTC	CSARARQAWSNEQFF	TRBJ2-1	TRBV20-1	-	-
TGCAGTGCCTGGGAGGTACACGGCTATGGCTACACCTTC	CSAWEVHGYGYTF	TRBJ1-2	TRBV20-1	few	-
TGTGCCAGCAGCCGCGTTGCAACGACCGGGGAGCTGTTTTTT	CASSRVATTGELFF	TRBJ2-2	TRBV6-2/TRBV6-3	-	-
TGTGCCACCAGTGATTTATCCAGCGGGAGCACAGATACGCAGTATTTT	CATSDLSSGSTDTQYF	TRBJ2-3	TRBV24-1	-	-